This T cell receptor beta chain appears in the sequencing data of a study of memory CD8 T cells in hepatitis C reinfection. Only in-frame clones appear in the TCRdb table, and some are missing; sequencing was by immunoSEQ multiplex PCR. The sample shows 35,000 to 50,000 clones, over 75% of them seen only once. Stated time point: peak reinfection, 3 to 8 weeks after reinfection detection. No in vitro expansion preceded TCR sequencing of the sorted cells. The receptor was derived from a man aged 18 to 30 with hepatitis C virus infection. The sample taken for sequencing was naive CD8+ T cells sorted from blood.

DNA for the CDR3: TGTGCCAGCAGCCAAGAAGGACAGCAGATAATTGGAAACACCATATATTTT. Its protein is CASSQEGQQIIGNTIYF. This sequence joins TRBV14 and TRBJ1-3; TRBD1 is a possible D gene (6 bases). CDR3 length: 17 amino acids. The germline CDR1 and CDR2 sequences are SGHDN and FVKESK. V was trimmed by 0 bases and J by 3 bases, leaving 15 bases between them.